This paragraph reports one TCR beta chain. Its antigen is as yet unknown. The trim removed 4 bases at V and 3 bases at J, leaving 9 bases unmatched. The CDR3 covers 15 residues. Per the germline V gene, CDR1 is SGHRS and CDR2 is YFSETQ. The PCR was carried out with 60 Vbeta primers and 13 Jbeta primers. Assay used: immunoSEQ multiplex PCR; TCRdb lists only in-frame clones, some missing. This sample has some 170,000 clones, with roughly two thirds found just once. The data are from a study of cytomegalovirus exposure and HLA in healthy donors. The study, taken as a whole, reports: Clonal expansion was found to be greater in HLA-associated TCR beta chains than in equally common others in a later analysis. Indistinguishability led to the exclusion of some V segments, TRBV6-2 and TRBV6-3 included. Per published reports, the classifier diagnosed cytomegalovirus status with high specificity and sensitivity.

This clonotype was obtained from a woman aged 30 to 39 in good health and CMV-seronegative. The rearrangement uses TRBV5-1 and TRBJ2-5; 7 positions agree with TRBD1. Material: PBMCs. CDR3 region: CASSLAPGTEETQYF. The CDR3 DNA follows: TGCGCCAGCAGCCTAGCCCCGGGGACAGAAGAGACCCAGTACTTC. The variable domain in full, completed from reference TRBV5-1 and TRBJ2-5, reads KAGVTQTPRYLIKTRGQQVTLSCSPISGHRSVSWYQQTPGQGLQFLFEYFSETQRNKGNFPGRFSGRQFSNSRSEMNVSTLELGDSALYLCASSLAPGTEETQYFGPGTRLLVL.